This is a list of T cell receptor beta chains from one sample in a study of T-cell reconstitution after alpha-beta-depleted transplantation in children. TCRdb reprocessed the PCR reads with MiXCR, giving one entry per CDR3 protein. The sample lists more than 150,000 distinct CDR3 sequences, roughly 7.5% seen once, with roughly 3% in the top ten. Sequencing used PBMCs from the stem cell graft donor, obtained from the stem cell graft. The source of these receptors is a human donor who donated a stem cell graft to a child with Wiskott-Aldrich syndrome. CDR3s include the opening cysteine and the closing phenylalanine or tryptophan. Fields, in order: J gene, V gene, clone size, CDR3 length, D gene, CDR3 DNA, CDR3 protein. D genes are given only for firm matches. Clone size is stated in some rows and not others, as once, few, many or a class when expanded.

>TRBJ2-6|TRBV11-1|few|18|-
TGTGCCAGCCAGGGAGGGACAGCCCTAAACTCTGGGGCCAACGTCCTGACTTTC
CASQGGTALNSGANVLTF
>TRBJ2-5|TRBV18|many|16|TRBD1
TGTGCCAGCTCACCTGACAGGGGGAACGTCCAAGAGACCCAGTACTTC
CASSPDRGNVQETQYF
>TRBJ2-7|TRBV12-3/TRBV12-4|many|15|TRBD1
TGTGCCAGCAGTAACCGGGACAGGGGGTTCACTGAGCAGTACTTC
CASSNRDRGFTEQYF
>TRBJ2-3|TRBV5-1|few|15|-
TGCGCCAGCAGCCCCCAACCAGGGGCTGGGGATACGCAGTATTTT
CASSPQPGAGDTQYF
>TRBJ2-1|TRBV29-1|many|12|-
TGCAGCACCGAGGGGGGGAATCGCGAGCAGTTCTTC
CSTEGGNREQFF
>TRBJ2-1|TRBV6-2/TRBV6-3|many|16|-
TGTGCCAGCAGTTACGAAATTGTGGCAGGCTACAATGAGCAGTTCTTC
CASSYEIVAGYNEQFF
>TRBJ1-6|TRBV6-5|many|13|-
TGTGCCAGCAGTTACCCGGGAGGCTCACCCCTCCACTTT
CASSYPGGSPLHF
>TRBJ2-7|TRBV30|many|12|-
TGTGCCTGGAGTCCCGCCGGGTACGAGCAGTACTTC
CAWSPAGYEQYF
>TRBJ2-5|TRBV11-2|few|13|-
TGTGCCAGCAGCTCTACGACCAAAGAGACCCAGTACTTC
CASSSTTKETQYF
>TRBJ2-6|TRBV5-1|-|20|-
TGCGCCAGCAGCCCGCGGGCTGAGGGAACTATCAGCTCTGGGGCCAACGTCCTGACTTTC
CASSPRAEGTISSGANVLTF
>TRBJ2-7|TRBV4-1|-|12|TRBD1
TGCGCCAGCAGCCGGCGACAGGGCGAGCAGTACTTC
CASSRRQGEQYF
>TRBJ2-7|TRBV13|many|12|-
TGTGCCAGCAGGCATGGGTCCTACGAGCAGTACTTC
CASRHGSYEQYF
>TRBJ1-5|TRBV5-1|many|13|-
TGCGCCAGCAGCTTGGTTGGGGATCAGCCCCAGCATTTT
CASSLVGDQPQHF
>TRBJ2-7|TRBV7-9|many|14|-
TGTGCCAGCAGCTTACAACAGGATAACTACGAGCAGTACTTC
CASSLQQDNYEQYF
>TRBJ2-1|TRBV5-1|many|15|TRBD2
TGCGCCAGCAGCCCGGGGGGGGGCAGTCGCAATGAGCAGTTCTTC
CASSPGGGSRNEQFF
>TRBJ1-1|TRBV5-1|many|14|-
TGCGCCAGCAGCTTGTTCGGCACGAACACTGAAGCTTTCTTT
CASSLFGTNTEAFF
>TRBJ1-2|TRBV12-3/TRBV12-4|many|14|-
TGTGCCAGCAGTTTTAGGAACAGGTGGGATGGCTACACCTTC
CASSFRNRWDGYTF
>TRBJ2-1|TRBV24-1|many|17|-
TGTGCCACCAGTGATCGTTGGGACGAGAGCTCCTACAATGAGCAGTTCTTC
CATSDRWDESSYNEQFF
>TRBJ2-2|TRBV6-1|many|16|TRBD1
TGTGCCAGCAGGGTCCGGGGGACAGGGGTGATCGGGGAGCTGTTTTTT
CASRVRGTGVIGELFF
>TRBJ1-2|TRBV7-9|many|14|-
TGTGCCAGCAGCTTAGACGGCGGGACCTATGGCTACACCTTC
CASSLDGGTYGYTF
>TRBJ2-5|TRBV20-1|many|14|-
TGCAGTGCTAGAGTGGTTGGCAGCCAAGAGACCCAGTACTTC
CSARVVGSQETQYF
>TRBJ1-1|TRBV5-1|many|13|-
TGCGCCAGCAGCTTGAGGCAGAACACTGAAGCTTTCTTT
CASSLRQNTEAFF
>TRBJ2-1|TRBV5-6|many|15|TRBD2
TGTGCCAGCAGCCGTCGGACTAGCGGGAGCAATGAGCAGTTCTTC
CASSRRTSGSNEQFF
>TRBJ2-1|TRBV4-3|few|15|TRBD2
TGCGCCAGCAGCCAAGAACTAGCGAGATACAATGAGCAGTTCTTC
CASSQELARYNEQFF
>TRBJ2-7|TRBV10-3|many|15|TRBD2
TGTGCCATCAGTGGCGGCGGGAGGACGTCCTACGAGCAGTACTTC
CAISGGGRTSYEQYF
>TRBJ2-7|TRBV25-1|many|13|TRBD1
TGTGCCAGCATTAAAACAGGGGGCTACGAGCAGTACTTC
CASIKTGGYEQYF
>TRBJ2-7|TRBV6-5|many|14|-
TGTGCCAGCAGTTATAGGACCACCCTTAGGGGGCAGTACTTC
CASSYRTTLRGQYF